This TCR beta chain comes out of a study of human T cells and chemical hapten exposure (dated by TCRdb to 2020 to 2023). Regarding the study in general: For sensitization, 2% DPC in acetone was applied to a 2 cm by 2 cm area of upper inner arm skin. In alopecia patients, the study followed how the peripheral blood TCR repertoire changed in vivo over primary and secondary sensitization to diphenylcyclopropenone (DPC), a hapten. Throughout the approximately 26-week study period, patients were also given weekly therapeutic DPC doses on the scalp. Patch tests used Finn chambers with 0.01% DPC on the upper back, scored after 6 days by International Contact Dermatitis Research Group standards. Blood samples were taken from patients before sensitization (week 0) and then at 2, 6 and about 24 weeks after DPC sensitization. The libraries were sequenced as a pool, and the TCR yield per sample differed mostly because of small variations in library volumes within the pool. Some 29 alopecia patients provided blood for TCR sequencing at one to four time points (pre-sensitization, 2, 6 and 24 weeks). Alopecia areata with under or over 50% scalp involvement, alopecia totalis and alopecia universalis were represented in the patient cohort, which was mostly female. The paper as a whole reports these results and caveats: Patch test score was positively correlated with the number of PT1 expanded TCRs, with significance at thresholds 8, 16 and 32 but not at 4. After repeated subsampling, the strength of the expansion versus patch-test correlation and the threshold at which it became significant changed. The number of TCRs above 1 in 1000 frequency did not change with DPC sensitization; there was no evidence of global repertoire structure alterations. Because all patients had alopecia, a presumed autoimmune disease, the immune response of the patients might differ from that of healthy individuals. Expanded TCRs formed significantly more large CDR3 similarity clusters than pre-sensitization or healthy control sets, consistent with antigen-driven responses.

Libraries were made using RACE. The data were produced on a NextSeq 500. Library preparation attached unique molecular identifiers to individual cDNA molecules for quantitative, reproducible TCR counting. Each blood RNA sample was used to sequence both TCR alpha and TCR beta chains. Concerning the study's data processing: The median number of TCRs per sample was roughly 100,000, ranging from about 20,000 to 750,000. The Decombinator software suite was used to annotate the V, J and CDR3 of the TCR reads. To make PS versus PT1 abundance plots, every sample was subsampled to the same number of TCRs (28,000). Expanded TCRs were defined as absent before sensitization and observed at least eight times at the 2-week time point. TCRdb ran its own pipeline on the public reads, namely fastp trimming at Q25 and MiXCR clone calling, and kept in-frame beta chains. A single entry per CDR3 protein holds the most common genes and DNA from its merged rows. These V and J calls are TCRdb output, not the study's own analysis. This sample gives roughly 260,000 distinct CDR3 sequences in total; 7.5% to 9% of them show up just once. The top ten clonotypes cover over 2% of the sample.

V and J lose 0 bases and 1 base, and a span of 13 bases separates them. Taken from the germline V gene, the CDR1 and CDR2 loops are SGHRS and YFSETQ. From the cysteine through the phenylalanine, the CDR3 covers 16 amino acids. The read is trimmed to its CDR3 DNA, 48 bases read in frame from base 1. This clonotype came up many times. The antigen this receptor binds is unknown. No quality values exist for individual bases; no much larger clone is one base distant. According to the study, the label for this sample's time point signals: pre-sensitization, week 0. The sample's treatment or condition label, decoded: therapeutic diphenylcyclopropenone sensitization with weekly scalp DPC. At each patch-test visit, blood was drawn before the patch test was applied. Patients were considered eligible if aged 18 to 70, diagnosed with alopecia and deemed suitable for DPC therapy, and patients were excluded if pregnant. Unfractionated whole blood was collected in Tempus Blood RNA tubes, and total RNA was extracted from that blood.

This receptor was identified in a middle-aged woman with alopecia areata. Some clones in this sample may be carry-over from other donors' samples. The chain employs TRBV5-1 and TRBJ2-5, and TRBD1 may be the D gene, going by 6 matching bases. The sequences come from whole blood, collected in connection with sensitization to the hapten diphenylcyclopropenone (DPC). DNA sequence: TGCGCCAGCAGCTTGGCCCAGACAGGCAGCCAAGAGACCCAGTACTTC. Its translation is CASSLAQTGSQETQYF.